A single sample gave rise to the 10 T cell receptor beta chains below, sequenced in a study of CD8+ T cells in alopecia areata. After isolation, RNA underwent reverse transcription to generate cDNA as the sequencing template. The table came from immunoSEQ multiplex PCR; TCRdb's copy has only in-frame clones and leaves some out. In the table there are about 150,000 clones, approximately 53% of which are singletons. This specimen was CD8+ T cells sorted from blood, taken at week 0. The receptors derive from a human donor with alopecia areata.

The chain links TRBV4-3 to TRBJ2-7; 10 bases match TRBD2. The CDR3 covers 15 residues. V trimming: 3 bases; J trimming: 3 bases; junction bases outside the gene matches: 5. Per the germline V gene, CDR1 is LGHNA and CDR2 is YSLEER. CDR3 sequence (DNA): TGCGCCAGCAGCCAGCGAGCGGGGGGGCTCTACGAGCAGTACTTC. Encoded protein: CASSQRAGGLYEQYF.

The CDR3 DNA follows: TGTGCCAGCAACTCCGGGACAGGGGACTATGGCTACACCTTC. It specifies CASNSGTGDYGYTF. The chain links TRBV13 to TRBJ1-2; TRBD1 matches at 10 bases. CDR1 is PRHDT and CDR2 is FYEKMQ in the germline V gene (reference sequence). The CDR3 is 14 residues long. J lost 3 bases, V lost 7 bases, and 5 bases had no gene match.

The chain couples TRBV29-1 to TRBJ1-2; TRBD1 might be the D (5 bases). The CDR3 length is 12 residues. The germline CDR1 and CDR2 sequences are SQVTM and ANQGSEA. The CDR3 loop reads CIAREENYGYTF. The CDR3 nucleotides are TGCATCGCCAGGGAGGAAAACTATGGCTACACCTTC. The variable domain in full, with the rest retrieved from reference TRBV29-1 and TRBJ1-2, is SAVISQKPSRDICQRGTSLTIQCQVDSQVTMMFWYRQQPGQSLTLIATANQGSEATYESGFVIDKFPISRPNLTFSTLTVSNMSPEDSSIYLCIAREENYGYTFGSGTRLTVV.

This clone was observed a few times. The chain employs TRBV21-1 and TRBJ2-5; the D call TRBD1 from the table was never checked on the DNA. TRBV21-1 is designated a pseudogene. This CDR3 is 12 amino acids long. DNA for the CDR3: TGTGCCAGCATTACAGGGTCTCAGACCCAGTACTTC. Translated, it gives CASITGSQTQYF.

This chain uses TRBV6-5 with TRBJ2-7, with D possibly matching TRBD2 (5 bases). From germline, CDR1 is MNHEY and CDR2 SVGAGI. V lost 0 bases and J 4 bases, leaving 16 bases between the germline ends. The CDR3 is 16 residues long. The CDR3, as DNA: TGTGCCAGCAGTTACTCTGCGGGTGCGCGAGTTTACGAGCAGTACTTC. Protein sequence: CASSYSAGARVYEQYF.

This rearrangement joins TRBV27 to TRBJ2-6; D is undetermined. V lost 5 bases and J 5 bases, leaving 13 bases between the germline ends. The germline gives CDR1 MNHEY, CDR2 SMNVEV (reference sequence). The CDR3 spans 15 residues. This CDR3 reads CASSPGSSWANVLTF. In nucleotides, the CDR3 is TGTGCCAGCAGTCCTGGGTCCTCCTGGGCCAACGTCCTGACTTTC.

CDR3 in DNA: TGTGCCACCAGCAGAGATGCAGGGGGCTTAAACATTCAGTACTTC. It specifies CATSRDAGGLNIQYF. V gene TRBV15 combines with J gene TRBJ2-4; 8 bases agree with TRBD1. The CDR3 consists of 15 residues. Germline assignment: CDR1 LNHNV and CDR2 YYDKDF (reference sequence). J was trimmed by 6 bases and V by 0 bases; bases with no gene match: 4. The whole variable domain, filled in from reference TRBV15 and TRBJ2-4, reads DAMVIQNPRYQVTQFGKPVTLSCSQTLNHNVMYWYQQKSSQAPKLLFHYYDKDFNNEADTPDNFQSRRPNTSFCFLDIRSPGLGDTAMYLCATSRDAGGLNIQYFGAGTRLSVL.

For this clone: The same CDR3 can be traced to other DNA sequences in this sample. The chain combines TRBV13 with TRBJ2-1; no definite D call. V gave up 0 bases and J gave up 8 bases, with 5 bases separating them. In germline, CDR1 is PRHDT, CDR2 FYEKMQ (reference sequence). This CDR3 contains 12 residues. The CDR3 spells CASSLGRDEQFF. CDR3 DNA: TGTGCCAGCAGCTTAGGTCGGGATGAGCAGTTCTTC.

V is TRBV7-6 and J is TRBJ2-7, with TRBD1 matching over 11 bases. This CDR3 comprises 13 residues. Germline assignment: CDR1 SGHVS and CDR2 FNYEAQ. The V and J ends lost 5 bases and 6 bases, in that order; junction bases with no gene match: 3. The CDR3 protein is CASSPDRGREQYF. DNA for the CDR3: TGTGCCAGCAGCCCGGACAGGGGGCGCGAGCAGTACTTC.

The rearrangement joins TRBV2 to TRBJ2-3; 7 nucleotides match TRBD1. The CDR3 totals 14 residues. Germline lookup yields CDR1 SNHLY and CDR2 FYNNEI. Trimming took 6 bases from V and 1 from J; bases not matched to a gene: 4. This chain's CDR3 is CASRGTARTDTQYF. Written as DNA, the CDR3 is TGTGCCAGCAGGGGGACAGCTCGCACAGATACGCAGTATTTT.